Sequencing of this T cell receptor beta chain was carried out in a study of blood T cell repertoires in COVID-19. Study as a whole: COVID-19 samples, acute and convalescent, were from the United States, Italy and Spain.

The CDR3 extends over 14 amino acids. The V segment lost 2 bases and the J segment 8 bases; nucleotides outside the gene matches: 4. Germline loops: CDR1 MDHEN, CDR2 SYDVKM. Data came from immunoSEQ multiplex PCR; TCRdb stores just in-frame clones and leaves some out. The table records 25,000 to 40,000 clones, less than 95% of them present only once. This TCR derives from a man in his 70s with active or convalescent COVID-19. This chain uses TRBV28 with TRBJ2-1; 9 positions match TRBD2. Sequenced: peripheral blood. The CDR3 bases are TGTGCCAGCAGTTTAGGCGGGGGGGCGGATGAGCAGTTCTTC. It yields the protein CASSLGGGADEQFF.